Presented here are 18 T cell receptor beta chains from one specimen sequenced in a study of shared clonotypes between healthy human individuals. Only in-frame clones appear in the TCRdb table, and some are missing; sequencing was by immunoSEQ multiplex PCR. The sample carries 1,500,000 or so clones, about 96% recorded once. The sequenced material came from naive CD4+ T cells sorted from blood. The subset was: CD45RA+ positively selected. The receptors here all came from a young man in good health.

The chain couples TRBV18 to TRBJ2-2; 9 nucleotides match TRBD1. The germline V gene encodes CDR1 KGHSH and CDR2 LQKENI. The J segment lost 5 bases and the V segment lost 4 bases, leaving 5 bases of the junction unmatched. The CDR3 covers 15 residues. CDR3 protein: CASSLAGTGTGELFF. In DNA form, the CDR3 reads TGTGCCAGCTCACTTGCCGGGACAGGGACCGGGGAGCTGTTTTTT.

The rearrangement joins TRBV4-1 to TRBJ2-2; 7 nucleotides line up with TRBD1. This CDR3 has 17 amino acids. The V and J ends lost 1 base and 0 bases, in that order; junction bases with no gene match: 5. In germline, CDR1 is MGHRA, CDR2 YSYEKL. Written as DNA, the CDR3 is TGCGCCAGCAGCCAAGCTTCCGGGACAGCGAACACCGGGGAGCTGTTTTTT. It encodes CASSQASGTANTGELFF.

The chain carries TRBV4-1 and TRBJ2-5; D not resolved. V was pared by 4 bases and J by 0 bases, with 12 bases between. CDR1 and CDR2 from the germline V gene are MGHRA and YSYEKL. The CDR3 covers 15 residues. This CDR3 is CASSRSPEYQETQYF. The CDR3 DNA reads as TGCGCCAGCAGCCGAAGTCCGGAGTACCAAGAGACCCAGTACTTC.

The V call is TRBV7-9, the J call TRBJ1-4, with TRBD1 matching 9 bases. The CDR3 runs to 16 residues. V trimming: 1 base; J trimming: 6 bases; junction bases outside the gene matches: 6. Germline V gene lookup returns CDR1 SEHNR and CDR2 FQNEAQ (reference sequence). CDR3 amino acids: CASSLGQGDSDEKLFF. As DNA, the CDR3 is TGTGCCAGCAGCTTAGGACAGGGGGACTCCGATGAAAAACTGTTTTTT.

The rearrangement links TRBV7-2 to TRBJ2-1; D ambiguous. The V gene lost 6 bases and the J gene lost 7 bases, with 4 bases spanning the gap. The CDR3 spans 10 residues. CDR1 is SGHTA, CDR2 FQGNSA, per germline. The CDR3 bases are TGTGCCAGCAGTTCTAATGAGCAGTTCTTC. It is translated as CASSSNEQFF.

The chain couples TRBV9 to TRBJ1-5; D not resolved. The ends were cut back, 4 bases at V and 9 bases at J, with 14 bases in the middle. The germline V gene encodes CDR1 SGDLS and CDR2 YYNGEE. CDR3 length: 13 amino acids. CDR3 nucleotide sequence: TGTGCCAGCAGCCCCTCGACCCACCGGCCCCAGCATTTT. The encoded protein is CASSPSTHRPQHF.

The V and J genes are TRBV14 and TRBJ2-5, with 7 bases matching TRBD2. The V segment lost 1 base and the J segment 4 bases; nucleotides outside the gene matches: 3. The CDR3 runs to 14 residues. The V gene's germline CDR1 is SGHDN and CDR2 FVKESK. This CDR3 reads CASSQVGLGETQYF. CDR3 nucleotide sequence: TGTGCCAGCAGCCAAGTTGGACTAGGAGAGACCCAGTACTTC.

The genes are TRBV9 and TRBJ2-2; 11 nucleotides align to TRBD2. Trimming took 3 bases from V and 8 from J; bases not matched to a gene: 9. The CDR3 totals 16 residues. Per the germline V gene, CDR1 is SGDLS and CDR2 is YYNGEE. The CDR3 DNA is TGTGCCAGCAGCGGCCCACTAGCGGGAGTAAATGGGGAGCTGTTTTTT. This gives the protein CASSGPLAGVNGELFF.

The chain has TRBV30 and TRBJ2-5; 7 nucleotides line up with TRBD2. The V segment lost 0 bases and the J segment 1 base; nucleotides outside the gene matches: 14. The CDR3 covers 18 residues. Per the germline V gene, CDR1 is GTSNPN and CDR2 is SVGIG (reference sequence). The CDR3 DNA reads as TGTGCCTGGAGTGTACTTGAGGAGTCTAGCGGAGGCCAAGAGACCCAGTACTTC. It is translated as CAWSVLEESSGGQETQYF.

The chain combines TRBV4-3 with TRBJ2-2; D ambiguous. Germline CDR1 LGHNA, CDR2 YSLEER. The CDR3 length is 16 residues. V was cut by 1 base and J by 2 bases, with 11 bases left in between. Here the CDR3 DNA reads TGCGCCAGCAGCCAAGTCTATAGGGTCAACACCGGGGAGCTGTTTTTT. Amino acid sequence: CASSQVYRVNTGELFF.

The rearrangement links TRBV19 to TRBJ2-3; 7 bases are shared with TRBD2. CDR3 size: 17 residues. Per the germline V gene, CDR1 is LNHDA and CDR2 is SQIVND (reference sequence). The J segment lost 0 bases and the V segment lost 1 base, leaving 7 bases of the junction unmatched. The CDR3, as DNA: TGTGCCAGTAGTATAGTTGGGGGGGTCGGGAGCACAGATACGCAGTATTTT. It translates to CASSIVGGVGSTDTQYF.

The chain employs TRBV5-4 and TRBJ1-2, with TRBD1 matching over 8 bases. Trimming at V came to 0 bases and at J to 3 bases, leaving 4 bases not matched to a gene. Looked up from germline, CDR1 is SGHNT and CDR2 is YYREEE (reference sequence). This CDR3 contains 15 residues. The CDR3 DNA follows: TGTGCCAGCAGCTTGGTGCAGGGGGCTTACTATGGCTACACCTTC. Amino acid sequence: CASSLVQGAYYGYTF.

This clone has only one observation. The rearrangement uses TRBV5-4 and TRBJ1-5; 7 bases map to TRBD1. V lost 4 bases to trimming and J lost 1 base; unmatched junction nucleotides: 2. Germline V gene lookup returns CDR1 SGHNT and CDR2 YYREEE (reference sequence). CDR3 size: 14 residues. CDR3 sequence reads: CASSVDRSNQPQHF. CDR3 bases: TGTGCCAGCAGCGTGGACAGGAGCAATCAGCCCCAGCATTTT.

The chain is built from TRBV9 and TRBJ2-3, with D maybe TRBD1 (6 bases). The CDR3 runs to 15 residues. Germline loops: CDR1 SGDLS, CDR2 YYNGEE. Between the trimmed V and J ends, which lost 3 bases and 3 bases, there was a span of 14 bases. The CDR3 sequence is CASSGRDTRTDTQYF. For the CDR3, the DNA is TGTGCCAGCAGCGGCCGGGACACTCGAACAGATACGCAGTATTTT.

The V call is TRBV28, the J call TRBJ2-1; 15 bases are shared with TRBD2. The ends lost 7 bases at V and 8 bases at J; junction bases unmatched: 6. The CDR3 has 15 residues. Germline V gene sequence: CDR1 MDHEN, CDR2 SYDVKM. CDR3 sequence reads: CASNGGLAGGDEQFF. Written as DNA, the CDR3 is TGTGCCAGCAATGGAGGACTAGCGGGGGGGGATGAGCAGTTCTTC.

In its sample, this clone was seen a few times. V usage is TRBV27 and J usage is TRBJ2-1; 9 positions match TRBD1. CDR3 length: 15 amino acids. In germline, CDR1 is MNHEY, CDR2 SMNVEV (reference sequence). J was trimmed by 2 bases and V by 6 bases; bases with no gene match: 5. The CDR3, as DNA: TGTGCCAGCAGCCGGACAGGGGAGGCCTACAATGAGCAGTTCTTC. It specifies CASSRTGEAYNEQFF.

This chain links TRBV5-4 with TRBJ2-5; unclear D gene. V dropped 4 bases and J dropped 0 bases, with 16 bases sitting between them. The length of the CDR3 is 16 residues. Germline V gene data show CDR1 as SGHNT and CDR2 as YYREEE (reference sequence). Here the CDR3 DNA reads TGTGCCAGCAGCCTGCCGGCTAGAACGCACCAAGAGACCCAGTACTTC. Residues: CASSLPARTHQETQYF.

The rearrangement joins TRBV11-2 to TRBJ2-1; D may be TRBD2 (5 bases). The CDR3 contains 16 residues. Trimming shortened V by 6 bases and J by 10 bases, and 25 bases separated the two germline ends. The germline gives CDR1 SGHAT, CDR2 FQNNGV. The CDR3 is CASRFQLSGLHLEQFF. The CDR3 DNA follows: TGTGCCAGCAGGTTTCAACTCAGTGGACTGCATCTAGAGCAGTTCTTC. The full variable domain, rest sourced from reference TRBV11-2 and TRBJ2-1, is EAGVAQSPRYKIIEKRQSVAFWCNPISGHATLYWYQQILGQGPKLLIQFQNNGVVDDSQLPKDRFSAERLKGVDSTLKIQPAKLEDSAVYLCASRFQLSGLHLEQFFGPGTRLTVL.